This T cell receptor (beta chain) was documented in a study of blood T cell repertoires in COVID-19. Assay used: immunoSEQ multiplex PCR; TCRdb lists only in-frame clones, some missing. The table includes about 140,000 clones, around 89% detected once. The CDR3 runs to 13 residues. Germline CDR1 reads ENHRY; CDR2 reads SYGVKD. Trimming at V came to 10 bases and at J to 0 bases, leaving 5 bases not matched to a gene. Source material: peripheral blood. This receptor was obtained from a human donor in a cohort sampled during active COVID-19. The chain links TRBV10-3 to TRBJ1-2; TRBD1 aligns across 7 bases. The CDR3 spells CATYGTANYGYTF. The DNA for the CDR3 is TGTGCCACCTACGGGACAGCTAACTATGGCTACACCTTC.